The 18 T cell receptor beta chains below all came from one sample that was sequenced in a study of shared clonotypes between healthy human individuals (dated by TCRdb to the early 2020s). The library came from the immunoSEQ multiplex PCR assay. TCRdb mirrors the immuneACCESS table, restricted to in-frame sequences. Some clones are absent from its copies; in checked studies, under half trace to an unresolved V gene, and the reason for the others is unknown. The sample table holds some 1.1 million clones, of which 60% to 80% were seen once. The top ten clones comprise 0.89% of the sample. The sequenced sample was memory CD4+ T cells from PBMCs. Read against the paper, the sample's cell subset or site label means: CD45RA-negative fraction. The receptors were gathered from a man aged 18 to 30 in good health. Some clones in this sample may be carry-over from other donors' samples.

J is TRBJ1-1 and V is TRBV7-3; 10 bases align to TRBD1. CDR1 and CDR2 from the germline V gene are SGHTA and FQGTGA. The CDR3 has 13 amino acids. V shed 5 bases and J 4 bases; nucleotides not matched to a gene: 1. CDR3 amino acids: CASSGQGGTEAFF. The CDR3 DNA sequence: TGTGCCAGCAGCGGACAGGGGGGCACTGAAGCTTTCTTT.

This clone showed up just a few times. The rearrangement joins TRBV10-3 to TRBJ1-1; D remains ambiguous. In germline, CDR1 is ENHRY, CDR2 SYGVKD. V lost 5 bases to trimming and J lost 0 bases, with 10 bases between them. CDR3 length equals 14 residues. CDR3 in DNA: TGTGCCATCAGTCCCCCCGGCCTGAACACTGAAGCTTTCTTT. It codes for CAISPPGLNTEAFF.

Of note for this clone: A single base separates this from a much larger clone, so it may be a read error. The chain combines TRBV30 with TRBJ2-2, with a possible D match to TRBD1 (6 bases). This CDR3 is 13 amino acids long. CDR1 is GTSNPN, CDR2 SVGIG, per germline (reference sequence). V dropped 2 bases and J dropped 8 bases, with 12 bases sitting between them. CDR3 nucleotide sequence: TGTGCCTGGAGTATCAGGGGAGTGGGGGAGCTGTTTTTT. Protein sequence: CAWSIRGVGELFF.

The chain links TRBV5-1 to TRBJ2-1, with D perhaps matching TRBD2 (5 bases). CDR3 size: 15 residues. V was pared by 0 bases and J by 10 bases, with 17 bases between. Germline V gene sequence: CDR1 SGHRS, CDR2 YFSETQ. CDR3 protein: CASSLVQRSIGEQFF. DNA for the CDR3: TGCGCCAGCAGCTTGGTCCAGCGGAGTATCGGAGAGCAGTTCTTC. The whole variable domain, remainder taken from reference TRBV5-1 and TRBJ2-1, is KAGVTQTPRYLIKTRGQQVTLSCSPISGHRSVSWYQQTPGQGLQFLFEYFSETQRNKGNFPGRFSGRQFSNSRSEMNVSTLELGDSALYLCASSLVQRSIGEQFFGPGTRLTVL.

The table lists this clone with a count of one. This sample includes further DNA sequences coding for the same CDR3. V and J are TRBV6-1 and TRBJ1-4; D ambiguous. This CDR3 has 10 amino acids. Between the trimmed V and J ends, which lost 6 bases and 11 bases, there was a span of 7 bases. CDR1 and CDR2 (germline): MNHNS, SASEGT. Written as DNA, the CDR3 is TGTGCCAGCAGGAGGGAGAAACTGTTTTTT. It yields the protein CASRREKLFF.

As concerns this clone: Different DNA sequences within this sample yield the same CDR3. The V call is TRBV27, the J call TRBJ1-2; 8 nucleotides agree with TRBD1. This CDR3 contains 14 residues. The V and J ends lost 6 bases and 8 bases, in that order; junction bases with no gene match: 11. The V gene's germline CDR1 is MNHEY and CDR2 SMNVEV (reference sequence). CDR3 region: CASSPTDRARGYTF. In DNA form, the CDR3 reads TGTGCCAGCAGCCCCACGGACAGGGCAAGGGGCTACACCTTC.

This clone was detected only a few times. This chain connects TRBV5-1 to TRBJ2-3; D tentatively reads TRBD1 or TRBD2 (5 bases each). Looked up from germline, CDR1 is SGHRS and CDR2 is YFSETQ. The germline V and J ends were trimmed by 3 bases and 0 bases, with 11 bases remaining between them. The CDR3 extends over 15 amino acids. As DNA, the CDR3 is TGCGCCAGCAGCTCCCGGGACCGGAGCACAGATACGCAGTATTTT. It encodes CASSSRDRSTDTQYF. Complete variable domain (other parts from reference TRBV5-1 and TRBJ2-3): KAGVTQTPRYLIKTRGQQVTLSCSPISGHRSVSWYQQTPGQGLQFLFEYFSETQRNKGNFPGRFSGRQFSNSRSEMNVSTLELGDSALYLCASSSRDRSTDTQYFGPGTRLTVL.

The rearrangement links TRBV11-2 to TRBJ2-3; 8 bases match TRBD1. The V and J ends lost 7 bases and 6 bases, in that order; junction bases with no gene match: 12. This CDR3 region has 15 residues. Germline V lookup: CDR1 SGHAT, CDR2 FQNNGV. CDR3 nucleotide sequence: TGTGCCAGCAACAAGGGACAGGTTGGTTTGGATACGCAGTATTTT. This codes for CASNKGQVGLDTQYF.

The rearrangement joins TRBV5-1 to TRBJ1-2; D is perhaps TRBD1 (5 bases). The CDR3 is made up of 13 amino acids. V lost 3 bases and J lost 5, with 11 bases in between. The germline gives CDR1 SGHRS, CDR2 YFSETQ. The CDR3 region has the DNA TGCGCCAGCAGCTCGGGACGGATATATGGCTACACCTTC. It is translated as CASSSGRIYGYTF.

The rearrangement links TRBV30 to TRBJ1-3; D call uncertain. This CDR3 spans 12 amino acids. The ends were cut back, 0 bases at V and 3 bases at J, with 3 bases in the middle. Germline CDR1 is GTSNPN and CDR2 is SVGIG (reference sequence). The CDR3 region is CAWSVFGNTIYF. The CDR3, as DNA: TGTGCCTGGAGTGTATTTGGAAACACCATATATTTT.

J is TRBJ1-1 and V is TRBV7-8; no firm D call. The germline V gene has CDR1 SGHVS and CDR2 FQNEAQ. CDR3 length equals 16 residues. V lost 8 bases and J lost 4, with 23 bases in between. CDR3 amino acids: CASRSAPEGGTTEAFF. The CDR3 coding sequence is TGTGCCAGCCGAAGCGCCCCTGAGGGAGGAACCACTGAAGCTTTCTTT.

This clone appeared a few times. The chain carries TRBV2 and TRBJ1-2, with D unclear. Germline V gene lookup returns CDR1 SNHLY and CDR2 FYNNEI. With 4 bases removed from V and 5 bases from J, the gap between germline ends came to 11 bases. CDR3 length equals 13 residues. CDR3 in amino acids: CASSVQRGYGYTF. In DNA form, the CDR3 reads TGTGCCAGCAGTGTGCAGCGAGGGTATGGCTACACCTTC. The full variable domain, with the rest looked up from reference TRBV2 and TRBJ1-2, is EPEVTQTPSHQVTQMGQEVILRCVPISNHLYFYWYRQILGQKVEFLVSFYNNEISEKSEIFDDQFSVERPDGSNFTLKIRSTKLEDSAMYFCASSVQRGYGYTFGSGTRLTVV.

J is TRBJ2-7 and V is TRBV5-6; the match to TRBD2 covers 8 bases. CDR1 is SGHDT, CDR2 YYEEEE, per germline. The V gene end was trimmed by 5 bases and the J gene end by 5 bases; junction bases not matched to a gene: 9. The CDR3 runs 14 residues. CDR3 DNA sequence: TGTGCCAGCAGGGACGCGGGACTAGGAGACGAGCAGTACTTC. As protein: CASRDAGLGDEQYF. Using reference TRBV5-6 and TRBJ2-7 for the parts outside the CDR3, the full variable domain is DAGVTQSPTHLIKTRGQQVTLRCSPKSGHDTVSWYQQALGQGPQFIFQYYEEEERQRGNFPDRFSGHQFPNYSSELNVNALLLGDSALYLCASRDAGLGDEQYFGPGTRLTVT.

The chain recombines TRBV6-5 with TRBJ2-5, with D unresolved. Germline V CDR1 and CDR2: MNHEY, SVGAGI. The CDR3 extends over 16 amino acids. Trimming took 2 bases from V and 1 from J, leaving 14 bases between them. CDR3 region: CASSYIGSRTQETQYF. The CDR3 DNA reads TGTGCCAGCAGTTACATAGGATCCCGGACCCAAGAGACCCAGTACTTC.

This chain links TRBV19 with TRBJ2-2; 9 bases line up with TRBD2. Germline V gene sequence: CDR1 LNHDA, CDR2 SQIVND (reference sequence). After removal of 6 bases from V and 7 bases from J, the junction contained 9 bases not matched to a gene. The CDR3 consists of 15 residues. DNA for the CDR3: TGTGCCAGTAGACAGCGGGAGGATTTGGGCGGGGAGCTGTTTTTT. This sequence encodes CASRQREDLGGELFF. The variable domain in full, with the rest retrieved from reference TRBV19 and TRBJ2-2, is DGGITQSPKYLFRKEGQNVTLSCEQNLNHDAMYWYRQDPGQGLRLIYYSQIVNDFQKGDIAEGYSVSREKKESFPLTVTSAQKNPTAFYLCASRQREDLGGELFFGEGSRLTVL.

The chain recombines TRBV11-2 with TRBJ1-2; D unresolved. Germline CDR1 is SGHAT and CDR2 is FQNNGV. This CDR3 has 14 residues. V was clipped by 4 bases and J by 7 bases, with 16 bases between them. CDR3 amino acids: CASSSAGRVAGYTF. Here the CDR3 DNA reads TGTGCCAGCAGCTCCGCCGGGAGGGTTGCTGGCTACACCTTC.

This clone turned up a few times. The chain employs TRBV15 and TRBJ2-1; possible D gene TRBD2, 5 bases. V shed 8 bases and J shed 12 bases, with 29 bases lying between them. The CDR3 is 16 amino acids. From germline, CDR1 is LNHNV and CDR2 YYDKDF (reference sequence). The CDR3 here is CATRRAGEGRGPRQFF. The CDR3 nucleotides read TGTGCCACCCGACGGGCCGGGGAAGGGAGAGGGCCGAGGCAGTTCTTC.

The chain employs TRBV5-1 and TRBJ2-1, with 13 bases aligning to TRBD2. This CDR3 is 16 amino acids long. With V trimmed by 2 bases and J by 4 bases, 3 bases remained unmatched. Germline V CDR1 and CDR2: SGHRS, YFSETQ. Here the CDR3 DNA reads TGCGCCAGCAGCTTATGGACTAGCGGGAGATACAATGAGCAGTTCTTC. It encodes CASSLWTSGRYNEQFF.